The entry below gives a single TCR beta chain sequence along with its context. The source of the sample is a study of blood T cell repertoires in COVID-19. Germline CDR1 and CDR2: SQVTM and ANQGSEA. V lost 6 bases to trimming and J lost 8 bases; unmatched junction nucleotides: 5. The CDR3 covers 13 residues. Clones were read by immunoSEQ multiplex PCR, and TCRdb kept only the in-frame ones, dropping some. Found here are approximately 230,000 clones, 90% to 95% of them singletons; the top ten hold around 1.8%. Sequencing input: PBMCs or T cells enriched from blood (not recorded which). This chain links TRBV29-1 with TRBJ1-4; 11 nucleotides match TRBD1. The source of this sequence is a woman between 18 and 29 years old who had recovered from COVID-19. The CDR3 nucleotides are TGCAGCGTCGGACAGGGGGCGGAAGAAAAACTGTTTTTT. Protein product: CSVGQGAEEKLFF.